The present T cell receptor (beta chain) was sequenced within a study of CD8 T cells in ankylosing spondylitis. This clonotype was detected a few times. The antigen is unknown. Notes on the study in general: Within peripheral blood, clones linked to disease were CD8+ and relatively rare.

A single record per CDR3 protein comes from TCRdb applying MiXCR to the 5' RACE reads. The sample includes 300,000 to 400,000 distinct CDR3 sequences, 20% of them seen just once. The CDR3 sequence is 16 residues long. The V gene's germline CDR1 is SGHVS and CDR2 FQNEAQ. The V and J ends lost 4 bases and 3 bases, in that order; junction bases with no gene match: 11. The sequence was obtained from a male donor with ankylosing spondylitis or in good health (not recorded which). The chain is built from TRBV7-8 and TRBJ2-5; 7 nucleotides align to TRBD1. Input material: blood, either unsorted or a sorted T cell fraction (not recorded which). The CDR3 loop reads CASSSWSTGVEETQYF. CDR3 bases: TGTGCCAGCAGCTCATGGTCAACAGGGGTCGAAGAGACCCAGTACTTC.